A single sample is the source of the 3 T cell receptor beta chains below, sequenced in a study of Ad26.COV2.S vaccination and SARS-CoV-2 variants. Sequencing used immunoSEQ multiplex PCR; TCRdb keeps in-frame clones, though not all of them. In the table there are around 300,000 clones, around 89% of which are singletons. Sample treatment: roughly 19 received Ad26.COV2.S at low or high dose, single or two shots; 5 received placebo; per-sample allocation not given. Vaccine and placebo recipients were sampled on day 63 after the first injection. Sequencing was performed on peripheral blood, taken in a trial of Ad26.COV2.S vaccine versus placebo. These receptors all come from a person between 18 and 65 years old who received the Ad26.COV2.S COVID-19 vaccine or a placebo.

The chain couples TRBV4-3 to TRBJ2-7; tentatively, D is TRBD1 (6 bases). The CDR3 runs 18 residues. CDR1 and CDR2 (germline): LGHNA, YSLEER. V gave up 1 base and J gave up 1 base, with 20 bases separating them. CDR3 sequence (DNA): TGCGCCAGCAGCCAAGTGGGTCCTGTACAGGGTCCGTCCTACGAGCAGTACTTC. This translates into CASSQVGPVQGPSYEQYF.

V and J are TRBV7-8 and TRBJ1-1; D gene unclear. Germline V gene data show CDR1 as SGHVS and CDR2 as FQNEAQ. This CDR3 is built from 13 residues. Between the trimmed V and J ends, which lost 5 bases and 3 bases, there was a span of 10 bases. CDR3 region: CASSRPRDTEAFF. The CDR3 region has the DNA TGTGCCAGCAGCCGGCCCCGGGACACTGAAGCTTTCTTT. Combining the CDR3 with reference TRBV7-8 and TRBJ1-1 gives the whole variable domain GAGVSQSPRYKVAKRGQDVALRCDPISGHVSLFWYQQALGQGPEFLTYFQNEAQLDKSGLPSDRFFAERPEGSVSTLKIQRTQQEDSAVYLCASSRPRDTEAFFGQGTRLTVV.

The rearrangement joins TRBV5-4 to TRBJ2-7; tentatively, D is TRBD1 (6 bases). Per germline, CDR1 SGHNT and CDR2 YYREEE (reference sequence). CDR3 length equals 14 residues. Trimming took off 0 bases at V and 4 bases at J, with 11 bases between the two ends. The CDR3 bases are TGTGCCAGCAGCTTGGCAGGGGAGATATACGAGCAGTACTTC. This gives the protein CASSLAGEIYEQYF.